This T cell receptor (beta chain) was profiled in a study of CD8+ T cells in alopecia areata. This clone turned up a few times. Reverse transcription of extracted RNA yielded cDNA, which provided the sequencing template. Assay used: immunoSEQ multiplex PCR; TCRdb lists only in-frame clones, some missing. In the table there are approximately 120,000 clones, 47% of which are singletons. CDR3 size: 13 residues. Germline V gene lookup returns CDR1 SQVTM and CDR2 ANQGSEA. V lost 0 bases, J lost 9 bases, and 12 bases lay in between. The source of this sequence is a human donor with alopecia areata. Sequenced material: NKG2D-low CD8+ T cells sorted from blood. The chain has TRBV29-1 and TRBJ2-1; unclear D gene. CDR3 DNA: TGCAGCGTTGAAGATCGGCCTTTGGGTGAGCAGTTCTTC. It codes for CSVEDRPLGEQFF.